The entry below describes one T cell receptor beta chain. The antigen remains unidentified. The protocol was immunoSEQ multiplex PCR, while the TCRdb copy is restricted to in-frame clones and leaves out a portion. The top ten clones hold 15% to 20% of a sample with roughly 300,000 clones, roughly 84% of them seen once. The V and J ends lost 3 bases and 2 bases respectively, with 8 bases between them. Germline V gene sequence: CDR1 SGHAT, CDR2 FQNNGV. The CDR3 totals 13 residues. This record comes from a study of shared clonotypes between healthy human individuals. Whole-study context: The study used three CD4 naive, three CD4 memory, two CD8 naive and one CD8 memory plate per donor. Findings and caveats of the study: Having only a few donors restricted how much genetic and exposure-history diversity was captured.

All of the donors resided in Nashville, Tennessee, and each was a Caucasian adult. The sequencing sample was made of memory CD8+ T cells sorted from blood. Documented subset: CD45RO+ cells pooled with CCR7-negative TemRA cells. The chain uses TRBV11-2 and TRBJ2-7, with D uncertain. This clonotype originated in a man aged 18 to 29 in good health. The CDR3 DNA reads TGTGCCAGCAGCTTCGGGCAGGCCTACGAGCAGTACTTC. Its protein is CASSFGQAYEQYF.